This T cell receptor (beta chain) derives from a study of post-analysis software for immune sequencing data. About the study: The disease courses covered relapsing-remitting, secondary progressive and progressive-relapsing multiple sclerosis. Study-wide results and caveats: Patients with multiple sclerosis recorded significantly lower normalized Chao1 diversity than controls, the study found. In patients, about 5 TRBV segments were more frequent than in controls, with TRBV5-6, TRBV5-1 and TRBV20-1 among them.

The CDR3 is 11 residues long. Trimming stripped 10 bases from V and 2 bases from J, with 6 bases between. Germline CDR1 and CDR2: MDHEN and SYDVKM. This clonotype was observed a handful of times. The antigen remains unidentified. The TCR beta cDNA libraries carried unique molecular identifiers. Using its own MiXCR run on the PCR reads, TCRdb lists one record per CDR3 protein. Here the sample spans under 650,000 distinct CDR3 sequences, about 40% being singletons. This chain connects TRBV28 to TRBJ1-5; no definite D call. Sequencing was carried out using blood. The receptor was isolated from a girl aged 5-17 years with multiple sclerosis. The CDR3 region is CATRGNQPQHF. The CDR3 DNA sequence: TGTGCCACCCGAGGCAATCAGCCCCAGCATTTT. Filled out from reference TRBV28 and TRBJ1-5, the complete variable domain reads DVKVTQSSRYLVKRTGEKVFLECVQDMDHENMFWYRQDPGLGLRLIYFSYDVKMKEKGDIPEGYSVSREKKERFSLILESASTNQTSMYLCATRGNQPQHFGDGTRLSIL.